This paragraph reports one T cell receptor beta chain. Its antigen remains unidentified. No base qualities exist here, and no much larger clone lies one base off it. Per the publication, the time point label means: about 28 days (+/-7) after the second vaccine dose. AZD1222 recipients given second doses at about 4 weeks or at about 12 weeks were pooled, since spike-specific TCR depth and breadth were not found to differ between the two schedules. Vaccinee samples came from UK trials COV001 and COV002, including a single-blind randomized controlled phase 2/3 trial of AZD1222 (ChAdOx1 nCoV-19) in healthy adults. For TCRbeta chain sequencing, PBMC samples from trial participants were taken at day 0 and at day 28 after the second dose. These data are taken from a study of T cell responses to AZD1222 COVID-19 vaccine (dated by TCRdb to about 2021). Looking at the study overall: TCR sequencing covered about 230 trial participants: approximately 200 given two doses of AZD1222 and about 26 given two doses of MenACWY control vaccine. Trial participants were enrolled by age into subgroups of 18-55, 56-69 and 70-plus years, and around 140, 26 and 57 TCR-sequenced participants, respectively, were included in these subgroups.

Compared with germline, V lacks 5 bases and J lacks 2 bases; bases without a gene match: 7. The germline V gene encodes CDR1 SGHVS and CDR2 FNYEAQ. Including cysteine and phenylalanine, the CDR3 has 15 amino acids. Only the CDR3 DNA is retained, 45 bases long and in frame from the first base. The CDR3 regions of human TCRbeta chains were analyzed by immunosequencing. The original pipeline was this. Repertoire TCRs were matched against a reference library of SARS-CoV-2-specific TCRs generated with the MIRA antigen-specificity platform. Breadth was defined as the fraction of unique TCRs that were SARS-CoV-2-associated, and depth was defined as the fraction of total T cells that were SARS-CoV-2-associated. Using the MIRA data, each spike-specific TCR was mapped to the spike region that the TCR reacts to and placed in a CD4 or CD8 class. Log10-transformed breadth and depth values were compared by one-way ANOVA with Sidak's multiple comparisons tests. TCRdb took this table from immuneACCESS and kept in-frame rearrangements with V and J called. Such tables lack part of the clones; where checked against another copy, unresolved V genes explain under half of the gap, and the rest is unexplained. Clone size and V and J calls were adopted from that table, with D and trimming inferred from the DNA. The sample includes 130,000 or so clones, with more than 90% observed a single time. The top ten constitute about 1.9% of the sample.

The investigation overall reported the following: Conclusions about previously exposed vaccinees are limited because only five to seven AZD1222 recipients were SARS-CoV-2 seropositive at baseline. In the small 56-69-year group, the increase in depth fell short of significance, most likely because of low power. After two AZD1222 doses, both the breadth and the depth of spike-specific TCRs were significantly higher than at day 0 and than in MenACWY recipients. Because no samples from the day 14 peak response were available, repertoires could be characterized only after the peak T cell response. Reportedly, close to half of the unique spike-specific TCRs recognized epitopes lying outside the regions that are mutated in the B.1.351 and B.1.1.7 variants. Most participants were white British and females outnumbered males, and the authors suggested that clonal diversity may have been underestimated. CD4 TCRs associated with the vaccine covered the entire spike protein, and the dominant responses were in regions 160-218 and 743-854.

The sample was peripheral blood, taken 28 days after the second AZD1222 dose. The chain uses TRBV7-6 and TRBJ2-3; TRBD1 matches 7 bases in the middle. The receptor was isolated from an adult who received the AZD1222 COVID-19 vaccine. The nucleotide sequence is given as TGTGCCAGCAGCACCGGGACAGACACCACAGATACGCAGTATTTT. Translated, it gives CASSTGTDTTDTQYF.